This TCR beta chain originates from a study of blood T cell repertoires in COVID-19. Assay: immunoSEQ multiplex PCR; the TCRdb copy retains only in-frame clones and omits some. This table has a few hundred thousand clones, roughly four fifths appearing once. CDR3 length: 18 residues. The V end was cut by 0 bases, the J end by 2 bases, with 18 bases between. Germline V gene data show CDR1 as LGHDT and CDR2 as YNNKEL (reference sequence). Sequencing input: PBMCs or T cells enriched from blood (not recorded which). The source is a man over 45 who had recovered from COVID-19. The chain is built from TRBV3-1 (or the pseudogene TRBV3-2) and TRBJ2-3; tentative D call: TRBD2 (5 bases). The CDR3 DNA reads TGTGCCAGCAGCCAAGAGATGAGGTCCACGGGGTTCACAGATACGCAGTATTTT. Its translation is CASSQEMRSTGFTDTQYF.